Below, 28 T cell receptor beta chains from the same sample are listed, as sequenced in a study of shared clonotypes between healthy human individuals. Method: immunoSEQ multiplex PCR; TCRdb's copy keeps in-frame clones and lacks some. The sample comprises about 980,000 clones, 76% of which are singletons, and approximately 1.5% rests with the top ten. The sample taken for sequencing was memory CD4+ T cells sorted from blood. Subset given: CD45RA-negative fraction. The receptor set was obtained from a man aged 18 to 29 in good health.

CDR3: CAAAGRASTDTQYF. CDR3 in DNA: TGTGCCGCCGCGGGGCGGGCCAGCACAGATACGCAGTATTTT. This rearrangement joins TRBV10-3 to TRBJ2-3; possibly TRBD2 for D (6 bases). V dropped 11 bases and J dropped 0 bases, with 15 bases sitting between them. The length of the CDR3 is 14 residues. Germline loops: CDR1 ENHRY, CDR2 SYGVKD.

This clone came up a few times. V usage is TRBV5-6 and J usage is TRBJ2-2; D unresolved. The germline V and J ends were trimmed by 1 base and 4 bases, with 5 bases remaining between them. Germline V gives CDR1 SGHDT, CDR2 YYEEEE. The length of the CDR3 is 13 residues. CDR3: CASSLISTGELFF. CDR3 DNA: TGTGCCAGCAGCTTGATAAGCACCGGGGAGCTGTTTTTT.

The chain employs TRBV2 and TRBJ1-4, with a tentative D call TRBD1 (5 bases). V lost 3 bases and J lost 11, with 16 bases in between. This CDR3 is built from 14 residues. Germline V gene lookup returns CDR1 SNHLY and CDR2 FYNNEI. CDR3 coding DNA: TGTGCCAGCAGTGACGCGGACACCTTGCGGAAACTGTTTTTT. Protein: CASSDADTLRKLFF.

This rearrangement joins TRBV9 to TRBJ2-1; TRBD2 agrees at 9 bases. CDR1 is SGDLS and CDR2 is YYNGEE in the germline V gene. The CDR3 is 16 residues long. The V segment lost 0 bases and the J segment 1 base; nucleotides outside the gene matches: 2. The CDR3 loop reads CASSVASGTSYNEQFF. DNA for the CDR3: TGTGCCAGCAGCGTAGCTAGCGGGACGTCCTACAATGAGCAGTTCTTC.

This chain uses TRBV2 with TRBJ2-5, with 10 bases aligning to TRBD1. Germline V gene data show CDR1 as SNHLY and CDR2 as FYNNEI. The trim removed 4 bases at V and 7 bases at J, leaving 3 bases unmatched. The CDR3 runs 13 residues. The CDR3 loop is CASSARDRGTQYF. The CDR3 nucleotides read TGTGCCAGCAGTGCCCGGGACAGGGGGACCCAGTACTTC.

This clone was counted only a few times. This chain links TRBV5-6 with TRBJ2-1, with 9 bases aligning to TRBD2. V shed 2 bases, J shed 4 bases, and the junction held 4 bases outside the gene matches. Germline V gene sequence: CDR1 SGHDT, CDR2 YYEEEE. The CDR3 totals 15 residues. CDR3 loop: CASSLSTSGYNEQFF. The CDR3 DNA reads as TGTGCCAGCAGCTTATCGACTAGCGGATACAATGAGCAGTTCTTC.

J is TRBJ2-7 and V is TRBV2; 9 bases match TRBD1. After removal of 6 bases from V and 6 bases from J, the junction contained 9 bases not matched to a gene. CDR3 length equals 14 residues. Germline CDR1 reads SNHLY; CDR2 reads FYNNEI. The CDR3 reads CASRGQGFTSEQYF. The CDR3 DNA reads TGTGCCAGCAGGGGACAGGGCTTTACATCCGAGCAGTACTTC.

The chain employs TRBV27 and TRBJ2-7, with D perhaps TRBD2 (5 bases). The CDR3 length is 15 residues. Germline-derived CDR1 and CDR2 are MNHEY and SMNVEV (reference sequence). Trimming stripped 7 bases from V and 0 bases from J, with 16 bases between. The CDR3 here is CASNRARASSYEQYF. The DNA of the CDR3 is TGTGCCAGCAACCGGGCGCGGGCGAGCTCCTACGAGCAGTACTTC.

V is TRBV28 and J is TRBJ2-2; D tentatively fits TRBD1 or TRBD2 (5 bases each). V lost 3 bases, J lost 1 base, and 9 bases lay in between. This CDR3 spans 15 amino acids. Germline CDR1 reads MDHEN; CDR2 reads SYDVKM. This CDR3 is CASSFGTVNTGELFF. The CDR3 DNA reads as TGTGCCAGCAGTTTTGGGACGGTGAACACCGGGGAGCTGTTTTTT.

This clone was recorded a few times. This chain links TRBV6-5 with TRBJ1-2; TRBD1 aligns across 11 bases. The ends lost 7 bases at V and 8 bases at J; junction bases unmatched: 9. Germline V gene lookup returns CDR1 MNHEY and CDR2 SVGAGI. This CDR3 contains 14 residues. CDR3: CASTRTGGTAGYTF. In nucleotides, the CDR3 is TGTGCCAGCACCAGGACAGGGGGCACGGCAGGCTACACCTTC.

Only one count was recorded for this clone. Other DNA sequences from this sample encode an identical CDR3 as well. The chain joins TRBV30 to TRBJ2-5; D remains ambiguous. CDR1 GTSNPN and CDR2 SVGIG come from the germline V gene (reference sequence). Trimming removed 4 bases at V and 5 bases at J, with 8 bases between. This CDR3 has 11 residues. The CDR3 sequence: CAWTGGETQYF. The DNA of the CDR3 is TGTGCCTGGACAGGCGGTGAGACCCAGTACTTC.

The chain employs TRBV7-2 and TRBJ2-7; 10 nucleotides align to TRBD2. CDR3 size: 15 residues. V shed 3 bases, J shed 9 bases, and the junction held 11 bases outside the gene matches. Germline values: CDR1 SGHTA, CDR2 FQGNSA. This CDR3 is CASSFTSLAGVGQYF. The CDR3 coding sequence is TGTGCCAGCAGCTTCACGAGTCTAGCGGGAGTGGGGCAGTACTTC. Full variable domain (rest looked up from reference TRBV7-2 and TRBJ2-7): GAGVSQSPSNKVTEKGKDVELRCDPISGHTALYWYRQSLGQGLEFLIYFQGNSAPDKSGLPSDRFSAERTGGSVSTLTIQRTQQEDSAVYLCASSFTSLAGVGQYFGPGTRLTVT.

The J gene is TRBJ2-1, the V gene TRBV19, with TRBD2 as a possible D gene (6 bases). Trimming pared 0 bases from V and 5 bases from J, leaving 8 bases between. This CDR3 has 14 amino acids. Germline CDR1 is LNHDA and CDR2 is SQIVND (reference sequence). This chain's CDR3 is CASSIDRGDNEQFF. The CDR3 region has the DNA TGTGCCAGTAGTATAGATCGCGGGGACAATGAGCAGTTCTTC.

This chain connects TRBV5-8 to TRBJ2-2, with TRBD1 identical over 8 bases. Germline values: CDR1 SGHTS, CDR2 YDEGEE. V trimming: 5 bases; J trimming: 4 bases; junction bases outside the gene matches: 10. The CDR3 runs to 16 residues. CDR3 sequence: CASRMEQGGLTGELFF. In DNA form, the CDR3 reads TGTGCCAGCAGGATGGAACAGGGGGGCCTCACCGGGGAGCTGTTTTTT.

The chain has TRBV7-2 and TRBJ1-4, with 10 positions matching TRBD1. Trimming at V came to 3 bases and at J to 5 bases, leaving 0 bases not matched to a gene. The CDR3 extends over 14 amino acids. The germline V gene has CDR1 SGHTA and CDR2 FQGNSA. CDR3 DNA: TGTGCCAGCAGCTTGGGACAGGGGAATGAAAAACTGTTTTTT. Its translation: CASSLGQGNEKLFF.

Only a few counts were recorded for this clone. The same CDR3 can be traced to other DNA sequences in this sample. CDR3 amino acids: CASSLAGQGQETQYF. The DNA for the CDR3 is TGCGCCAGCAGCTTGGCGGGACAGGGGCAAGAGACCCAGTACTTC. This chain uses TRBV5-1 with TRBJ2-5; the match to TRBD1 covers 10 bases. The CDR3 totals 15 residues. V shed 0 bases, J shed 2 bases, and the junction held 1 base outside the gene matches. Looked up from germline, CDR1 is SGHRS and CDR2 is YFSETQ. Full variable domain (outside the CDR3, taken from reference TRBV5-1 and TRBJ2-5): KAGVTQTPRYLIKTRGQQVTLSCSPISGHRSVSWYQQTPGQGLQFLFEYFSETQRNKGNFPGRFSGRQFSNSRSEMNVSTLELGDSALYLCASSLAGQGQETQYFGPGTRLLVL.

This clone was counted a single time. The genes are TRBV28 and TRBJ2-5, with unresolved D. Germline loops: CDR1 MDHEN, CDR2 SYDVKM. V was trimmed by 6 bases and J by 2 bases, leaving 13 bases between them. The CDR3 consists of 14 residues. DNA of the CDR3: TGTGCCAGCAGCCCACCGGGTTTACAAGAGACCCAGTACTTC. Translation: CASSPPGLQETQYF.

The rearrangement uses TRBV2 and TRBJ2-7, with a possible D match to TRBD2 (7 bases). Between the trimmed V and J ends, which lost 7 bases and 4 bases, there was a span of 11 bases. This CDR3 spans 12 amino acids. CDR1 and CDR2 from the germline V gene are SNHLY and FYNNEI. DNA for the CDR3: TGTGCCAGCACGGGGGGCGGTTACGAGCAGTACTTC. As protein: CASTGGGYEQYF.

The rearrangement joins TRBV2 to TRBJ1-6; TRBD1 might be the D (5 bases). The V and J ends lost 6 bases and 0 bases respectively, with 12 bases between them. CDR3 size: 16 residues. CDR1 is SNHLY and CDR2 is FYNNEI in the germline V gene. In DNA, the CDR3 is TGTGCCAGCAGCCCGGAGGGGAGCTCCTATAATTCACCCCTCCACTTT. Translating gives CASSPEGSSYNSPLHF.

The chain combines TRBV29-1 with TRBJ1-3; D not certain. Germline V gene data show CDR1 as SQVTM and CDR2 as ANQGSEA. The CDR3 is 12 amino acids. The V and J ends lost 4 bases and 4 bases respectively, with 8 bases between them. The CDR3 DNA follows: TGCAGCGTTGGGATTCTCGGAAACACCATATATTTT. Protein product: CSVGILGNTIYF.

The chain uses TRBV21-1 and TRBJ2-7; the table names TRBD1, a call not compared with the DNA. TRBV21-1 is recorded as a pseudogene. The CDR3 sequence is 16 residues long. Here the CDR3 DNA reads TGTGCCAGCAGCAAAACTATACAGGGAGCGTTCTACGAGCAGTACTTC. Translating it yields CASSKTIQGAFYEQYF.

The chain is built from TRBV10-2 and TRBJ1-2; D not certain. This CDR3 is built from 14 residues. Germline lookup yields CDR1 WSHSY and CDR2 SAAADI. V was shortened by 0 bases and J by 2 bases, with 7 bases between the two germline ends. The CDR3 DNA follows: TGCGCCAGCAGTGAGTCTAAGCAGAACTATGGCTACACCTTC. Amino acids: CASSESKQNYGYTF.

In its sample, this clone was seen a few times. This chain connects TRBV5-1 to TRBJ2-7, with D unresolved. The germline gives CDR1 SGHRS, CDR2 YFSETQ. This CDR3 has 12 amino acids. Trimming stripped 1 base from V and 5 bases from J, with 7 bases between. CDR3 in amino acids: CASSLIGHEQYF. DNA for the CDR3: TGCGCCAGCAGCTTGATCGGCCACGAGCAGTACTTC.

The rearrangement links TRBV10-3 to TRBJ2-1; TRBD1 agrees at 7 bases. The CDR3 loop spans 14 amino acids. Germline-derived CDR1 and CDR2 are ENHRY and SYGVKD. V was pared by 6 bases and J by 3 bases, with 5 bases of the junction left unmatched. CDR3 sequence: CAIRGQKDYNEQFF. The CDR3 DNA reads TGTGCCATCAGGGGACAGAAGGACTACAATGAGCAGTTCTTC.

V usage is TRBV2 and J usage is TRBJ1-3; no clear D gene. Trimming cost V 6 bases and J 4 bases, with 7 bases left between them. There are 12 residues in the CDR3. In germline, CDR1 is SNHLY, CDR2 FYNNEI. CDR3: CASRGGGNTIYF. The CDR3, as DNA: TGTGCCAGCAGAGGCGGCGGAAACACCATATATTTT.

The table lists this clone with many counts. This sequence joins TRBV30 and TRBJ1-1; D is possibly TRBD1 (5 bases). The V and J ends lost 3 bases and 1 base respectively, with 6 bases between them. The CDR3 totals 12 residues. The germline V gene has CDR1 GTSNPN and CDR2 SVGIG (reference sequence). The CDR3 region has the DNA TGTGCCTGGAGGGGGACGAACACTGAAGCTTTCTTT. It yields the protein CAWRGTNTEAFF.

This rearrangement joins TRBV7-8 to TRBJ2-7; 9 nucleotides match TRBD1. This CDR3 has 15 amino acids. V lost 6 bases, J lost 4 bases, and 10 bases stayed unmatched. Germline V gene data show CDR1 as SGHVS and CDR2 as FQNEAQ. CDR3 loop: CASRRGGTGSYEQYF. The DNA of the CDR3 is TGTGCCAGCAGAAGAGGAGGGACAGGGTCTTACGAGCAGTACTTC.

DNA of the CDR3: TGTGCCAGCAGCCTTAGCGGGAGGAACACCGGGGAGCTGTTTTTT. Translated, it gives CASSLSGRNTGELFF. The gene calls are TRBV16 and TRBJ2-2; 9 nucleotides match TRBD2. J gave up 1 base and V 4 bases, and 1 base lay outside the gene matches. The germline V gene has CDR1 KGHSY and CDR2 FQNENV. CDR3 length: 15 amino acids.